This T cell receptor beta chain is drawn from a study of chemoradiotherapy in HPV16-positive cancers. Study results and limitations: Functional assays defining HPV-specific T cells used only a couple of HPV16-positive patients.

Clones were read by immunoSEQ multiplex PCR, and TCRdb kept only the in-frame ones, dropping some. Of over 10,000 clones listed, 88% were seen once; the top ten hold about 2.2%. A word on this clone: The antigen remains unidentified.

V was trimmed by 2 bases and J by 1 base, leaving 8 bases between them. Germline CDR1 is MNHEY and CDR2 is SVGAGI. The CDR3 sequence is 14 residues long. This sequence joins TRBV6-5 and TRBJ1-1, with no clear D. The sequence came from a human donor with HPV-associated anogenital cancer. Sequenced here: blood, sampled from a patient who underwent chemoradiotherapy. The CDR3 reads CASSYRHSNTEAFF. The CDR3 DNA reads TGTGCCAGCAGTTACAGACACTCGAACACTGAAGCTTTCTTT.